This TCR beta chain was captured by sequencing in a study of blood T cell repertoires in COVID-19. Looked up from germline, CDR1 is GTSNPN and CDR2 is SVGIG (reference sequence). CDR3 length equals 13 residues. Trimming cost V 0 bases and J 9 bases, with 12 bases left between them. In the original processing: Cell counts per sample came from amplifying reference gene primers. Produced via immunoSEQ multiplex PCR; TCRdb's table is partial and in-frame only. Clonal size and the V and J genes are those of that table, whereas D and trimming came from the DNA. The table lists about 280,000 clones, 86% of them singletons, with about 3% in the top ten.

The receptor's source is a woman in her thirties with active or convalescent COVID-19. The chain is built from TRBV30 and TRBJ2-1; D remains ambiguous. Specimen: peripheral blood. The CDR3 loop is CAWSVSLWSEQFF. The CDR3 region has the DNA TGTGCCTGGAGTGTAAGTCTTTGGAGTGAGCAGTTCTTC.